This T cell receptor beta chain was recorded in a study of shared clonotypes between healthy human individuals (dated by TCRdb to 2020 to 2021). Background for the entire study: The cohort included three men and a couple of women between 18 and 49 years of age. Libraries were prepared and TCR repertoires were sequenced by different laboratories using diverse techniques, in order to increase sequencing depth and limit assay-specific biases. Per donor, leukapheresis produced somewhere between about 0.94 and 9 billion PBMCs. To estimate repertoire size and how much clonotypes are shared between individuals, the study performed deep sequencing of blood TCR repertoires from about 5 healthy adults.

The donors were healthy, HIV-negative adults who had no recently reported acute infections or vaccinations. Every donor was a Caucasian adult residing in Nashville, Tennessee, USA. For unsorted samples, some 100 million PBMCs were counted and genomic DNA was extracted with the QIAamp DNA Blood Mini kit. Blood was collected by leukapheresis, and PBMCs were isolated by Ficoll-Histopaque density gradient centrifugation and then cryopreserved in liquid nitrogen vapor phase. Using the deep immunoSEQ assay, multiplex PCR amplified TCR CDR3 regions from genomic DNA. Extracted genomic DNA from each cell subset was spread evenly across all wells of several immunoSEQ 96-well plates, with each plate serving as a replicate. For unsorted PBMC, roughly 300 ng of genomic DNA, equivalent to 25,000 to 35,000 T cell genomes, went into each replicate PCR. Ten immunoSEQ deep assay plates were used to sequence the unsorted PBMC genomic DNA. Purified libraries were measured with a Qubit 3.0 fluorometer, size-checked on a Bioanalyzer 2100, and measured again with the KAPA Library Quantification kit. A separate single-read 150-cycle Illumina NextSeq 550 flow cell was used to sequence each immunoSEQ 96-well plate. The paper's data handling went like this. Because the immunoSEQ output included only junctional sequences and no quality scores, the filtering could not be the same as the filtering used for full-length reads. Sequences were annotated with PyIR, a Python wrapper for IgBLAST v1.9, using IMGT germline references to assign V/J genes and CDR3. Any read was removed if the V/J assignment was weak (E-value above 1e-6), the CDR3 was missing, or the read contained stop codons, out-of-frame junctions, or ambiguous translated residues. V3J clonotypes were defined as sequences sharing an identical inferred V gene, J gene, and CDR3 amino acid sequence. The percentage overlap between two repertoires was calculated by dividing the number of shared unique clonotypes by the size of the smaller repertoire. Richness of each repertoire was evaluated using RTK rarefaction, the Chao1 estimator, and Recon v2.1 estimates of unobserved clonotypes. In TCRdb, the immuneACCESS table is reduced to in-frame sequences with V and J assigned. These tables do not hold every clone; where another copy was compared, an unresolved V gene accounts for under half, and the others remain unexplained. V and J calls and clone size are copied from that table; D and trimming were computed from the DNA. The sample table holds roughly 500,000 clones, of which around four fifths were seen once. The top ten clones comprise about 12% of the sample.

Between the V and J ends, shortened by 3 bases and 4 bases respectively, the junction contains 13 bases. From cysteine to phenylalanine, the CDR3 is 15 amino acids long. Only the CDR3 DNA is retained, 45 bases long and in frame from the first base. CDR1 and CDR2 were assigned from the germline V gene as ENHRY and SYGVKD. Broad study findings and their caveats: Based on pairwise subsampling, the degree of clonotype sharing among donors was expected to be affected by sequencing depth. The genetic and exposure-history diversity represented was limited by the small number of donors. Sampling was limited to blood, and TCR repertoires in tissue likely differ from TCR repertoires in blood.

This clone was detected only once. The specificity of this receptor is unknown. No per-base quality is available; no much larger clone lies one base away. The chain is assembled from TRBV10-3 and TRBJ1-5, with a tentative D gene TRBD1 over 6 matching bases. This sequence was found in a woman in her thirties or forties in good health. Some clones in this sample may be carry-over from other donors' samples. Material for sequencing was PBMCs. The DNA sequence is as follows: TGTGCCATCAGTGAAGGGGGGTTAGGGAATCAGCCCCAGCATTTT. Its coded protein is CAISEGGLGNQPQHF.